This T cell receptor beta chain is from a study of blood T cells in healthy people across ages. The second PCR ran roughly 7 to 12 cycles with a sample-barcoded 5' primer and J-beta primers. One entry per CDR3 protein results from TCRdb running MiXCR on the 5' RACE reads. The table lists around 900,000 distinct CDR3 sequences, approximately 50% of them singletons, with about 20% in the top ten. The CDR3 loop spans 15 amino acids. CDR1 and CDR2 (germline): MNHEY, SMNVEV (reference sequence). Sequences were obtained from blood. This chain joins TRBV27 and TRBJ2-7; perhaps TRBD2 as D (6 bases). Judging by the DNA end, TRBJ2-4 fits better; the J call may be wrong. The receptor was isolated from an older woman in good health. The CDR3 reads CASSPVAATGGIQYF. The CDR3 DNA follows: TGTGCCAGCAGTCCGGTAGCGGCCACAGGAGGCATTCAGTACTTC.